This T cell receptor (beta chain) was found in a study of blood T cells in healthy people across ages. The count of this clonotype is one. For the second PCR, which ran for about 6 to 11 cycles, a sample-barcoded 5' primer and a J-beta primer mix were used. TCRdb redid the calling of the 5' RACE reads with MiXCR, one entry per CDR3 protein. The sample lists about 1,400,000 distinct CDR3 sequences; roughly 60% were seen once. The source of this sequence is a man aged 18 to 35 in good health. The sample taken for sequencing was blood.

CDR3 DNA sequence: TGTGCCAGCAGCTCCCTCCCTACTGGAAACACCATATATTTT. Protein sequence: CASSSLPTGNTIYF. This rearrangement joins TRBV7-2 to TRBJ1-3, with D uncertain. From germline, CDR1 is SGHTA and CDR2 FQGNSA. CDR3 length equals 14 residues. V lost 4 bases and J lost 2, with 9 bases in between.